The rows below give T cell receptor beta chains drawn from one sample of a study of T cell repertoires in cytomegalovirus infection. TCRdb reprocessed the reads with MiXCR, giving one entry per CDR3 protein. The sample includes about 180,000 distinct CDR3 sequences, roughly 15% of them seen just once. The specimen was CD8+ T cells from PBMCs. The receptors shown here come from a human donor in good health (CMV status not recorded). Some clones in this sample may be carry-over from other donors' samples. Both conserved end residues are part of each CDR3. Fields, in order: CDR3 protein, CDR3 DNA, clone size, J gene, D gene, V gene. D genes are given only for firm matches. The listing skips clone size in some rows; elsewhere it reads once, few, many or a size class.

CDR3aa: CASSLIGQGIDEQFF
CDR3nt: TGTGCCAGCAGCTTAATTGGACAGGGTATAGATGAGCAGTTCTTC
abundance: few
j_gene: TRBJ2-1
d_gene: TRBD1
v_gene: TRBV7-9

CDR3aa: CASSFTGRSPLHF
CDR3nt: TGTGCCAGCAGTTTTACAGGGCGTTCACCCCTCCACTTT
abundance: NA
j_gene: TRBJ1-6
d_gene: NA
v_gene: TRBV27

CDR3aa: CASSDSPDTTNEKLFF
CDR3nt: TGTGCCAGCAGTGACTCTCCAGACACAACTAATGAAAAACTGTTTTTT
abundance: NA
j_gene: TRBJ1-4
d_gene: NA
v_gene: TRBV2

CDR3aa: CASSPAVVYGYTF
CDR3nt: TGTGCCAGCAGCCCCGCAGTAGTCTATGGCTACACCTTC
abundance: NA
j_gene: TRBJ1-2
d_gene: NA
v_gene: TRBV7-9

CDR3aa: CASSRFGGAGETQYF
CDR3nt: TGTGCCAGCAGCCGTTTCGGGGGGGCGGGAGAGACCCAGTACTTC
abundance: few
j_gene: TRBJ2-5
d_gene: TRBD2
v_gene: TRBV7-2

CDR3aa: CASSRGQGGLQFF
CDR3nt: TGTGCCAGCAGCAGGGGACAGGGGGGATTACAGTTCTTC
abundance: few
j_gene: TRBJ2-1
d_gene: TRBD1
v_gene: TRBV7-2

CDR3aa: CASSFSGSQETQYF
CDR3nt: TGTGCCAGCAGCTTTAGCGGTAGTCAAGAGACCCAGTACTTC
abundance: few
j_gene: TRBJ2-5
d_gene: NA
v_gene: TRBV7-9

CDR3aa: CSVSRVGQKETQYF
CDR3nt: TGCAGCGTTTCTCGGGTGGGGCAGAAAGAGACCCAGTACTTC
abundance: few
j_gene: TRBJ2-5
d_gene: NA
v_gene: TRBV29-1

CDR3aa: CAANGGAGYGYTF
CDR3nt: TGTGCCGCTAATGGGGGGGCCGGCTATGGCTACACCTTC
abundance: NA
j_gene: TRBJ1-2
d_gene: NA
v_gene: TRBV2

CDR3aa: CASSLIPGETGELFF
CDR3nt: TGTGCCAGCAGTTTAATTCCGGGGGAAACCGGGGAGCTGTTTTTT
abundance: few
j_gene: TRBJ2-2
d_gene: NA
v_gene: TRBV28

CDR3aa: CASRDPDGPPYEQYF
CDR3nt: TGTGCCAGCAGGGACCCGGACGGTCCCCCTTACGAGCAGTACTTC
abundance: NA
j_gene: TRBJ2-7
d_gene: NA
v_gene: TRBV7-2

CDR3aa: CASSLVRGTGELFF
CDR3nt: TGTGCCAGCAGCTTAGTCAGGGGGACCGGGGAGCTGTTTTTT
abundance: few
j_gene: TRBJ2-2
d_gene: TRBD1
v_gene: TRBV7-2

CDR3aa: CASSFGLSNQPQHF
CDR3nt: TGTGCCAGCAGCTTCGGCCTTAGCAATCAGCCCCAGCATTTT
abundance: NA
j_gene: TRBJ1-5
d_gene: NA
v_gene: TRBV27

CDR3aa: CASSLGTDYEQYF
CDR3nt: TGCGCCAGCAGCCTCGGGACTGACTACGAGCAGTACTTC
abundance: NA
j_gene: TRBJ2-7
d_gene: NA
v_gene: TRBV4-1

CDR3aa: CASSNNPGQQVALHF
CDR3nt: TGTGCCAGCAGTAATAATCCGGGACAGCAGGTAGCCCTCCACTTT
abundance: few
j_gene: TRBJ1-6
d_gene: TRBD1
v_gene: TRBV28

CDR3aa: CASSQESWEGGYEQYF
CDR3nt: TGCGCCAGCAGCCAAGAATCTTGGGAGGGGGGCTACGAGCAGTACTTC
abundance: few
j_gene: TRBJ2-7
d_gene: NA
v_gene: TRBV4-1

CDR3aa: CAAIGTWNTEAFF
CDR3nt: TGTGCCGCCATTGGCACCTGGAACACTGAAGCTTTCTTT
abundance: few
j_gene: TRBJ1-1
d_gene: NA
v_gene: TRBV6-2/TRBV6-3

CDR3aa: CASSLDVGGTEAFF
CDR3nt: TGTGCCAGCAGCTTAGACGTAGGGGGGACTGAAGCTTTCTTT
abundance: NA
j_gene: TRBJ1-1
d_gene: NA
v_gene: TRBV7-2

CDR3aa: CASSVHRDNPNQPQHF
CDR3nt: TGTGCCAGCAGCGTACACCGGGACAACCCCAATCAGCCCCAGCATTTT
abundance: NA
j_gene: TRBJ1-5
d_gene: NA
v_gene: TRBV7-8

CDR3aa: CASSPSRGRVGGYTF
CDR3nt: TGTGCCAGCAGCCCCTCGAGGGGTCGCGTAGGCGGCTACACCTTC
abundance: few
j_gene: TRBJ1-2
d_gene: NA
v_gene: TRBV7-9

CDR3aa: CASSRSSGGLNNEQFF
CDR3nt: TGTGCCAGCAGCCGTTCTAGCGGGGGTTTGAACAATGAGCAGTTCTTC
abundance: few
j_gene: TRBJ2-1
d_gene: TRBD2
v_gene: TRBV7-9

CDR3aa: CASKTGTPNYGYTF
CDR3nt: TGTGCCAGCAAAACCGGGACTCCGAACTATGGCTACACCTTC
abundance: NA
j_gene: TRBJ1-2
d_gene: NA
v_gene: TRBV6-6

CDR3aa: CASSPWRTEAFF
CDR3nt: TGTGCCAGCAGCCCCTGGCGGACTGAAGCTTTCTTT
abundance: NA
j_gene: TRBJ1-1
d_gene: NA
v_gene: TRBV6-2/TRBV6-3

CDR3aa: CASSDHAGELIDGYTF
CDR3nt: TGTGCCAGCAGTGACCACGCCGGGGAATTGATAGATGGCTACACCTTC
abundance: NA
j_gene: TRBJ1-2
d_gene: NA
v_gene: TRBV25-1

CDR3aa: CASSESMTLSNQPQHF
CDR3nt: TGCGCCAGCAGTGAGTCGATGACACTTAGCAATCAGCCCCAGCATTTT
abundance: NA
j_gene: TRBJ1-5
d_gene: NA
v_gene: TRBV10-2

CDR3aa: CASGLGGGLGETQYF
CDR3nt: TGCGCCAGCGGTCTGGGCGGGGGCCTCGGAGAGACCCAGTACTTC
abundance: NA
j_gene: TRBJ2-5
d_gene: NA
v_gene: TRBV4-1

CDR3aa: CASSPWDQETQYF
CDR3nt: TGTGCCAGCAGCCCCTGGGACCAAGAGACCCAGTACTTC
abundance: many
j_gene: TRBJ2-5
d_gene: NA
v_gene: TRBV7-2

CDR3aa: CASTPGVSTYEQYF
CDR3nt: TGTGCCAGCACCCCGGGGGTCTCCACGTACGAACAGTACTTC
abundance: NA
j_gene: TRBJ2-7
d_gene: NA
v_gene: TRBV6-2/TRBV6-3

CDR3aa: CASSPPGVLPYTYEQYF
CDR3nt: TGTGCCAGCAGCCCCCCGGGAGTTCTTCCTTATACCTACGAGCAGTACTTC
abundance: few
j_gene: TRBJ2-7
d_gene: NA
v_gene: TRBV7-8

CDR3aa: CASSLRAGRTEAFF
CDR3nt: TGTGCCAGCAGTTTAAGGGCAGGGCGCACTGAAGCTTTCTTT
abundance: NA
j_gene: TRBJ1-1
d_gene: NA
v_gene: TRBV27

CDR3aa: CASSCNLNTEAFF
CDR3nt: TGTGCCAGCAGCTGCAACCTGAACACTGAAGCTTTCTTT
abundance: NA
j_gene: TRBJ1-1
d_gene: NA
v_gene: TRBV7-2

CDR3aa: CASSFTTPQETQYF
CDR3nt: TGTGCCAGCAGTTTCACGACACCACAAGAGACCCAGTACTTC
abundance: NA
j_gene: TRBJ2-5
d_gene: NA
v_gene: TRBV6-2/TRBV6-3

CDR3aa: CASSSRHTEAFF
CDR3nt: TGTGCCAGCAGCTCCCGGCACACTGAAGCTTTCTTT
abundance: NA
j_gene: TRBJ1-1
d_gene: NA
v_gene: TRBV7-3

CDR3aa: CASSSWTVGLDGYTF
CDR3nt: TGTGCCAGCAGTTCTTGGACAGTAGGGTTAGACGGCTACACCTTC
abundance: few
j_gene: TRBJ1-2
d_gene: NA
v_gene: TRBV12-3/TRBV12-4

CDR3aa: CASSRGGLMILDEQYF
CDR3nt: TGCGCCAGCTCCCGAGGGGGGCTGATGATCCTAGACGAGCAGTACTTC
abundance: few
j_gene: TRBJ2-7
d_gene: NA
v_gene: TRBV4-1

CDR3aa: CASSPGTSEKLFF
CDR3nt: TGTGCCAGCAGCCCCGGGACTTCTGAAAAACTGTTTTTT
abundance: few
j_gene: TRBJ1-4
d_gene: NA
v_gene: TRBV5-6

CDR3aa: CASSSRGDYGYTF
CDR3nt: TGTGCCAGCAGCTCCCGGGGTGACTATGGCTACACCTTC
abundance: few
j_gene: TRBJ1-2
d_gene: NA
v_gene: TRBV7-3

CDR3aa: CASGGYTEAFF
CDR3nt: TGTGCCAGCGGGGGATACACTGAAGCTTTCTTT
abundance: many
j_gene: TRBJ1-1
d_gene: NA
v_gene: TRBV12-3/TRBV12-4

CDR3aa: CASSLAWTSTDEQYF
CDR3nt: TGTGCCAGCAGCTTAGCTTGGACTTCGACGGACGAGCAGTACTTC
abundance: NA
j_gene: TRBJ2-7
d_gene: NA
v_gene: TRBV7-6

CDR3aa: CASSLEGGPEQFF
CDR3nt: TGTGCCAGCAGCTTAGAGGGCGGTCCCGAACAGTTCTTC
abundance: NA
j_gene: TRBJ2-1
d_gene: NA
v_gene: TRBV7-2

CDR3aa: CASSPPQGSGGDGYTF
CDR3nt: TGTGCCAGCAGCCCCCCCCAGGGGAGTGGGGGAGACGGCTACACCTTC
abundance: NA
j_gene: TRBJ1-2
d_gene: NA
v_gene: TRBV9

CDR3aa: CASSDSWTGGYEAFF
CDR3nt: TGTGCCAGCAGTGATAGTTGGACAGGGGGCTATGAAGCTTTCTTT
abundance: NA
j_gene: TRBJ1-1
d_gene: TRBD1
v_gene: TRBV25-1